The text below deals with one T cell receptor (beta chain). The data were taken from a study of blood T cell repertoires in COVID-19. Germline V gives CDR1 SGHRS, CDR2 YFSETQ. This CDR3 has 15 amino acids. The V gene lost 3 bases and the J gene lost 0 bases, with 12 bases spanning the gap. Profiled with immunoSEQ multiplex PCR; TCRdb holds only in-frame clones, not every one. The sample consists of approximately 97,000 clones, over 85% of them appearing once. V usage is TRBV5-1 and J usage is TRBJ1-1, with D perhaps matching TRBD1 (5 bases). The sample comprised peripheral blood. This sequence was found in a woman aged 50 to 60 with COVID-19, enrolled during active disease. The CDR3 coding sequence is TGCGCCAGCAGCTCGGGAGGGGCTATGAACACTGAAGCTTTCTTT. Translation: CASSSGGAMNTEAFF.